This T cell receptor (beta chain) was recorded in a study of blood T cell repertoires in COVID-19. On the study more broadly: From T cells, B-cell-depleted T cells, or PBMCs came the material, which was cDNA or gDNA.

Original data processing: Nucleated cell counts were estimated from reference gene primer amplification. Clones were read by immunoSEQ multiplex PCR, and TCRdb kept only the in-frame ones, dropping some. The DNA was the basis for D and trimming; V, J and clone size are from that table. The data show under 60,000 clones, approximately 83% seen once. Germline V gene data show CDR1 as SGHRS and CDR2 as YFSETQ. V lost 4 bases, J lost 0 bases, and 11 bases lay in between. The CDR3 totals 15 residues. The chain combines TRBV5-1 with TRBJ1-3; D is unclear. Sample: peripheral blood. The receptor was isolated from a human donor in a cohort sampled during active COVID-19. The CDR3 DNA reads as TGCGCCAGCAGCGAACAATCAAGCTCTGGAAACACCATATATTTT. Translated: CASSEQSSSGNTIYF. The full variable domain, completed using reference TRBV5-1 and TRBJ1-3, is KAGVTQTPRYLIKTRGQQVTLSCSPISGHRSVSWYQQTPGQGLQFLFEYFSETQRNKGNFPGRFSGRQFSNSRSEMNVSTLELGDSALYLCASSEQSSSGNTIYFGEGSWLTVV.